The entry below gives a single TCR beta chain sequence along with its context. The sample comes from a study of blood T cell repertoires in COVID-19. Assay used: immunoSEQ multiplex PCR; TCRdb lists only in-frame clones, some missing. This sample has around 470,000 clones, with 80% to 95% found just once. Trimming removed 0 bases from V and 5 bases from J, with 17 bases in between. This CDR3 spans 17 amino acids. Germline V gene lookup returns CDR1 LNHNV and CDR2 YYDKDF (reference sequence). The genes are TRBV15 and TRBJ2-1; TRBD2 might be the D (5 bases). This receptor was taken from a young man who had recovered from COVID-19. Sequenced input: PBMCs or T cells enriched from blood (not recorded which). The CDR3 spells CATSRDLSRATDNEQFF. The CDR3 coding sequence is TGTGCCACCAGCAGAGATCTTTCGCGGGCTACGGACAATGAGCAGTTCTTC.